This entry lists 25 T cell receptor beta chains sequenced from one sample in a study of glioma-infiltrating T cells. TCR alpha and beta CDR3 regions were amplified from RNA using iRepertoire nested multiplex PCR. Via MiXCR, TCRdb re-called the multiplex PCR reads, giving one row per CDR3 protein. Of 84,000 or so distinct CDR3 sequences listed, about 23% are singletons. The source material was glioma tissue, nonneoplastic brain tissue, or PBMCs (not recorded which). Receptors were obtained from a human donor with low-grade glioma or glioblastoma, undergoing nonglioma brain surgery, or in good health (not recorded which).

This clonotype was counted at least ten times. The J gene is TRBJ2-5, the V gene TRBV5-4, with TRBD2 identical over 11 bases. CDR1 and CDR2 (germline): SGHNT, YYREEE (reference sequence). V shed 7 bases, J shed 2 bases, and the junction held 7 bases outside the gene matches. This CDR3 region has 15 residues. CDR3 sequence reads: CASWSLAGGQETQYF. The CDR3 DNA reads as TGTGCCAGCTGGTCGCTAGCGGGGGGACAAGAGACCCAGTACTTC.

This clonotype was observed many times. J is TRBJ2-3 and V is TRBV20-1; no definite D call. Deletions cut 3 bases from V and 0 bases from J, with 13 bases between. Germline assignment: CDR1 DFQATT and CDR2 SNEGSKA (reference sequence). The CDR3 runs 15 residues. CDR3 amino acids: CSARDQGSSTDTQYF. CDR3 DNA sequence: TGCAGTGCTAGGGACCAAGGAAGCAGCACAGATACGCAGTATTTT.

This clonotype appeared many times. The V and J genes are TRBV12-3 or TRBV12-4 and TRBJ1-2, with D tentatively TRBD1 (5 bases). Trimming pared 5 bases from V and 2 bases from J, leaving 12 bases between. This CDR3 spans 14 amino acids. Here the CDR3 DNA reads TGTGCCAGCAGTGAGGACAACAGGAACTATGGCTACACCTTC. Protein sequence: CASSEDNRNYGYTF.

A word on this clonotype: A much larger clone lies a single base off, so this may be a read error. V usage is TRBV2 and J usage is TRBJ2-1; the match to TRBD1 covers 7 bases. V was pared by 5 bases and J by 10 bases, with 8 bases of the junction left unmatched. This CDR3 comprises 13 residues. CDR1 and CDR2 (germline): SNHLY, FYNNEI. The CDR3 DNA follows: TGTGCCAGCAGTCCCACAGGGGCTTACGAGCAGTTCTTC. This translates into CASSPTGAYEQFF.

The rearrangement uses TRBV5-1 and TRBJ1-3, with a possible D match to TRBD1 (5 bases). The CDR3 length is 16 residues. The V gene's germline CDR1 is SGHRS and CDR2 YFSETQ. V was clipped by 1 base and J by 2 bases, with 13 bases between them. This CDR3 is CASSLSSQGTGNTIYF. The CDR3 region has the DNA TGCGCCAGCAGCTTGAGCTCGCAGGGTACTGGAAACACCATATATTTT.

This clonotype came up many times. The chain combines TRBV4-1 with TRBJ1-6, with 7 bases fitting TRBD1. The germline V gene encodes CDR1 MGHRA and CDR2 YSYEKL. There are 16 residues in the CDR3. J gave up 3 bases and V 0 bases, and 2 bases lay outside the gene matches. For the CDR3, the DNA is TGCGCCAGCAGCCAAGAACAGGGGAACTATAATTCACCCCTCCACTTT. It yields the protein CASSQEQGNYNSPLHF.

The rearrangement joins TRBV5-6 to TRBJ2-7; perhaps D is TRBD1 or TRBD2 (6 bases each). The germline V gene encodes CDR1 SGHDT and CDR2 YYEEEE. The CDR3 is 17 residues long. The ends were cut back, 1 base at V and 2 bases at J, with 19 bases in the middle. CDR3 sequence reads: CASSLRPGGTTAYEQYF. CDR3 coding DNA: TGTGCCAGCAGCTTGAGACCTGGCGGGACAACTGCCTACGAGCAGTACTTC.

In regard to this clonotype: It may be a read error: a sequence one base away is much more abundant. V usage is TRBV3-1 and J usage is TRBJ1-5, with D uncertain. Trimming left V 5 bases short and J 4 bases short, with 9 bases between. CDR1 and CDR2 (germline): LGHDT, YNNKEL (reference sequence). The CDR3 is 13 residues long. CDR3 bases: TGTGCCAGCAGCAATCAGATAAATCAGCCCCAGCATTTT. Translated, it gives CASSNQINQPQHF.

Many counts were recorded for this clonotype. The chain employs TRBV20-1 and TRBJ1-1; no definite D call. This CDR3 has 13 residues. Germline CDR1 is DFQATT and CDR2 is SNEGSKA (reference sequence). V gave up 7 bases and J gave up 6 bases, with 18 bases separating them. This chain's CDR3 is CSVPMRAGAEAFF. Written as DNA, the CDR3 is TGCAGTGTTCCAATGAGGGCCGGGGCTGAAGCTTTCTTT.

This clonotype was counted between two and nine times. This CDR3 is CASSRGQSSGYTDTQYF. CDR3 nucleotides: TGTGCCAGCAGCAGGGGCCAAAGTAGCGGATACACAGATACGCAGTATTTT. The chain joins TRBV5-4 to TRBJ2-3, with D perhaps matching TRBD2 (6 bases). Trimming cost V 4 bases and J 2 bases, with 20 bases left between them. CDR3 length equals 17 residues. Germline V gene sequence: CDR1 SGHNT, CDR2 YYREEE (reference sequence).

The table lists this clonotype with many counts. The CDR3 DNA reads TGCAGCGTGACAGGGGGCGTTGAGACCCAGTACTTC. It is translated as CSVTGGVETQYF. The V call is TRBV29-1, the J call TRBJ2-5; 10 bases map to TRBD1. Germline assignment: CDR1 SQVTM and CDR2 ANQGSEA. The CDR3 is 12 amino acids. The V segment lost 6 bases and the J segment 5 bases; nucleotides outside the gene matches: 3. The complete variable domain, with remaining parts taken from reference TRBV29-1 and TRBJ2-5, reads SAVISQKPSRDICQRGTSLTIQCQVDSQVTMMFWYRQQPGQSLTLIATANQGSEATYESGFVIDKFPISRPNLTFSTLTVSNMSPEDSSIYLCSVTGGVETQYFGPGTRLLVL.

Remarks on this clonotype: Its ends do not fully match the called genes, so a read error is possible. The chain couples TRBV12-3 or TRBV12-4 to TRBJ2-5; 8 bases are shared with TRBD1. This CDR3 has 14 amino acids. Here the CDR3 DNA reads TGTGCCGGCAGCAACATGGACAGGGAAGAGACCCAGTACTTC. Its translation is CAGSNMDREETQYF.

CDR3: CASSLAPSTNSYEQYF. The CDR3 region has the DNA TGCGCCAGCAGCTTGGCCCCCAGTACTAACTCGTACGAGCAGTACTTC. This chain uses TRBV5-1 with TRBJ2-7; no reliable D call. Trimming left V 0 bases short and J 4 bases short, with 17 bases between. Per the germline V gene, CDR1 is SGHRS and CDR2 is YFSETQ. The CDR3 is 16 amino acids.

This clonotype has ten or more counts. V and J are TRBV27 and TRBJ2-1, with 12 bases identical to TRBD2. With V trimmed by 6 bases and J by 2 bases, 8 bases remained unmatched. The CDR3 runs to 17 residues. Germline V CDR1 and CDR2: MNHEY, SMNVEV (reference sequence). The chain's CDR3 is CASSFALAGGPYNEQFF. DNA for the CDR3: TGTGCCAGCAGCTTCGCCCTAGCGGGAGGGCCCTACAATGAGCAGTTCTTC.

This clonotype has at least ten counts. The V gene is TRBV7-9, the J gene TRBJ1-1, with D perhaps TRBD1 (6 bases). V shed 5 bases and J shed 6 bases, with 13 bases lying between them. Germline V lookup: CDR1 SEHNR, CDR2 FQNEAQ (reference sequence). CDR3 size: 13 residues. The CDR3 DNA reads TGTGCCAGCAGCCTAGGACAGTTTTCTGAAGCTTTCTTT. This encodes CASSLGQFSEAFF.

Concerning this clonotype itself: A clone one base away is much larger, so this may be a read error. The chain is built from TRBV11-2 and TRBJ2-7; a weak D match, TRBD2 (6 bases). The V gene's germline CDR1 is SGHAT and CDR2 FQNNGV. The ends were cut back, 1 base at V and 8 bases at J, with 15 bases in the middle. The CDR3 contains 14 residues. The CDR3 DNA is TGTGCCAGCAGCTTAGGCCACGGGGGTTACAAGCAGTACTTC. Amino acid sequence: CASSLGHGGYKQYF.

This clonotype was counted at least ten times. The V gene is TRBV27, the J gene TRBJ2-1, with D perhaps matching TRBD1 (6 bases). The V end lost 4 bases, the J end lost 4 bases, and 11 bases lay between the germline ends. There are 14 residues in the CDR3. Per the germline V gene, CDR1 is MNHEY and CDR2 is SMNVEV (reference sequence). DNA of the CDR3: TGTGCCAGCAGTTCGGACAGACGGTACAATGAGCAGTTCTTC. This codes for CASSSDRRYNEQFF.

Turning to this clonotype: Just one base apart from a much larger clone, this may be a read error. The rearrangement uses TRBV6-2 or TRBV6-3 and TRBJ2-3; TRBD2 matches 10 bases. The germline gives CDR1 MNHEY, CDR2 SVGEGT. The CDR3 has 16 amino acids. The junction had 10 bases not matched to a gene; V was cut back by 8 bases and J by 2 bases. The CDR3 region is CASRDIAGGLTDTQYF. For the CDR3, the DNA is TGTGCCAGCCGAGACATAGCGGGGGGCCTCACAGATACGCAGTATTTT.

The table lists this clonotype with many counts. The CDR3 loop is CSVWDGTYEQYF. The CDR3 DNA is TGCAGCGTGTGGGACGGAACCTACGAGCAGTACTTC. The chain uses TRBV29-1 and TRBJ2-7; TRBD1 or TRBD2 may be the D gene (5 bases each). The CDR3 loop spans 12 amino acids. The V end was cut by 6 bases, the J end by 2 bases, with 11 bases between. Germline V gene data show CDR1 as SQVTM and CDR2 as ANQGSEA.

This clonotype was seen repeatedly, ten times or more. The chain has TRBV6-1 and TRBJ2-1; TRBD1 matches at 7 bases. V was clipped by 3 bases and J by 9 bases; unmatched bases: 8. Germline CDR1 reads MNHNS; CDR2 reads SASEGT. This CDR3 is 14 amino acids long. CDR3 residues: CASSEGQPRGEQFF. In nucleotides, the CDR3 is TGTGCCAGCAGTGAGGGACAGCCCCGAGGTGAGCAGTTCTTC.

This clonotype was seen repeatedly, ten times or more. The CDR3 sequence is CASSIDPRANQPQHF. CDR3 in DNA: TGTGCCAGTAGTATAGACCCTAGAGCCAACCAGCCCCAGCATTTT. V and J are TRBV19 and TRBJ1-5; D is ambiguous. In germline, CDR1 is LNHDA, CDR2 SQIVND (reference sequence). The CDR3 is 15 amino acids. Trimming removed 0 bases from V and 7 bases from J, with 13 bases in between.

This clonotype came up a few times. With a much larger clone just one base away, this may be a read error. J is TRBJ2-1 and V is TRBV20-1; 7 nucleotides align to TRBD2. The CDR3 runs to 13 residues. Germline CDR1 is DFQATT and CDR2 is SNEGSKA (reference sequence). Trimming at V came to 7 bases and at J to 10 bases, leaving 13 bases not matched to a gene. The DNA for the CDR3 is TGCAGTGTCCCGGGGGACTATGACTACGAGCAGTTCTTC. It specifies CSVPGDYDYEQFF.

This clonotype showed up many times. The chain has TRBV12-3 or TRBV12-4 and TRBJ1-1; tentative D call: TRBD1 (6 bases). Trimming shortened V by 6 bases and J by 1 base, and 6 bases separated the two germline ends. The CDR3 has 12 residues. CDR3: CASSRGNTEAFF. The CDR3 nucleotides read TGTGCCAGCAGCAGGGGGAACACTGAAGCTTTCTTT.

This clonotype was picked up many times. V and J are TRBV20-1 and TRBJ1-5, with D possibly being TRBD1 (5 bases). V dropped 6 bases and J dropped 0 bases, with 12 bases sitting between them. The CDR3 has 14 residues. Germline lookup yields CDR1 DFQATT and CDR2 SNEGSKA (reference sequence). For the CDR3, the DNA is TGCAGTGCCCACGGGGCAAATAGCAATCAGCCCCAGCATTTT. Translation: CSAHGANSNQPQHF.

Many counts were recorded for this clonotype. The gene calls are TRBV10-2 and TRBJ2-5, with 13 nucleotides matching TRBD2. CDR3 length: 15 amino acids. J was trimmed by 7 bases and V by 6 bases; bases with no gene match: 8. Germline lookup yields CDR1 WSHSY and CDR2 SAAADI. For the CDR3, the DNA is TGCGCCAGCAGCGCTGGGACTAGCGGGGTGCTGACCCAGTACTTC. As protein: CASSAGTSGVLTQYF.